These 14 T cell receptor beta chains were sequenced from one sample in a study of blood T cell repertoires in COVID-19. Sequencing used immunoSEQ multiplex PCR; TCRdb keeps in-frame clones, though not all of them. The table includes a few hundred thousand clones, more than 70% detected once. The material sequenced was PBMCs or T cells enriched from blood (not recorded which). The receptor set was obtained from a young man who had recovered from COVID-19.

V gene TRBV29-1 combines with J gene TRBJ2-5, with D uncertain. The CDR3 is made up of 12 amino acids. Deletions cut 1 base from V and 4 bases from J, with 7 bases between. The germline V gene encodes CDR1 SQVTM and CDR2 ANQGSEA. The CDR3 here is CSVEATGETQYF. DNA of the CDR3: TGCAGCGTTGAAGCGACGGGAGAGACCCAGTACTTC. Filled out from reference TRBV29-1 and TRBJ2-5, the complete variable domain reads SAVISQKPSRDICQRGTSLTIQCQVDSQVTMMFWYRQQPGQSLTLIATANQGSEATYESGFVIDKFPISRPNLTFSTLTVSNMSPEDSSIYLCSVEATGETQYFGPGTRLLVL.

This clone was detected only a few times. This chain links TRBV4-2 with TRBJ1-6; TRBD1 aligns across 11 bases. CDR3 length equals 14 residues. V was pared by 3 bases and J by 11 bases, with 3 bases of the junction left unmatched. The germline V gene encodes CDR1 LGHNA and CDR2 YNFKEQ. The CDR3 nucleotides read TGTGCCAGCAGCCAGGACAGGGGGCGGACACCCCTCCACTTT. This codes for CASSQDRGRTPLHF.

This sequence joins TRBV30 and TRBJ1-5; D is possibly TRBD1 (5 bases). The V gene lost 5 bases and the J gene lost 0 bases, with 8 bases spanning the gap. Germline CDR1 reads GTSNPN; CDR2 reads SVGIG (reference sequence). CDR3 length equals 13 residues. The CDR3: CAWSGFSNQPQHF. The DNA of the CDR3 is TGTGCCTGGTCAGGGTTTAGCAATCAGCCCCAGCATTTT.

The gene calls are TRBV6-5 and TRBJ2-3; no clear D gene. The germline CDR1 and CDR2 sequences are MNHEY and SVGAGI. Trimming removed 5 bases at V and 5 bases at J, with 14 bases between. The length of the CDR3 is 14 residues. This CDR3 is CASSPQSRKDTQYF. CDR3 DNA sequence: TGTGCCAGCAGTCCCCAGAGCAGGAAAGATACGCAGTATTTT.

The chain is built from TRBV12-3 or TRBV12-4 and TRBJ1-2, with D hard to call. V was pared by 7 bases and J by 5 bases, with 11 bases between. The CDR3 has 12 amino acids. CDR3 amino acids: CASTSWSYGYTF. The CDR3, as DNA: TGTGCCAGCACCTCTTGGAGTTATGGCTACACCTTC.

The CDR3 bases are TGTGCCACGACGGACAGGGTCACCTACGAGCAGTACTTC. It translates to CATTDRVTYEQYF. The genes are TRBV6-5 and TRBJ2-7, with 8 bases matching TRBD1. The CDR3 length is 13 residues. The V segment lost 10 bases and the J segment 2 bases; nucleotides outside the gene matches: 7. Per the germline V gene, CDR1 is MNHEY and CDR2 is SVGAGI.

About this clone: The same CDR3 also results from other DNA sequences found in this sample. V gene TRBV12-3 or TRBV12-4 combines with J gene TRBJ1-1, with D possibly being TRBD1 (5 bases). The V and J ends lost 6 bases and 4 bases respectively, with 9 bases between them. The CDR3 is 12 amino acids. The CDR3 protein is CASSSQGTEAFF. The DNA for the CDR3 is TGTGCCAGCAGCTCTCAGGGCACTGAAGCTTTCTTT.

The chain couples TRBV9 to TRBJ1-1, with 7 nucleotides matching TRBD1. Looked up from germline, CDR1 is SGDLS and CDR2 is YYNGEE. V lost 4 bases, J lost 8 bases, and 5 bases stayed unmatched. This CDR3 region has 12 residues. The CDR3 region has the DNA TGTGCCAGCAGCAGGACAGGTAGAGAAGCTTTCTTT. Its protein product is CASSRTGREAFF.

V gene TRBV30 combines with J gene TRBJ1-3, with TRBD1 matching over 8 bases. J gave up 5 bases and V 1 base, and 4 bases lay outside the gene matches. The CDR3 has 14 amino acids. Germline V lookup: CDR1 GTSNPN, CDR2 SVGIG (reference sequence). The CDR3 sequence is CAWSAGGARNTIYF. DNA of the CDR3: TGTGCCTGGAGTGCAGGGGGCGCAAGAAACACCATATATTTT.

This chain joins TRBV9 and TRBJ1-1; D is uncertain. The CDR3 spans 13 residues. The germline V gene encodes CDR1 SGDLS and CDR2 YYNGEE. Trimming left V 1 base short and J 3 bases short, with 7 bases between. CDR3 coding DNA: TGTGCCAGCAGCGTATCCGGGGACACTGAAGCTTTCTTT. Translating it yields CASSVSGDTEAFF. Together with reference TRBV9 and TRBJ1-1, the CDR3 gives the full variable domain: DSGVTQTPKHLITATGQRVTLRCSPRSGDLSVYWYQQSLDQGLQFLIQYYNGEERAKGNILERFSAQQFPDLHSELNLSSLELGDSALYFCASSVSGDTEAFFGQGTRLTVV.

V gene TRBV11-3 combines with J gene TRBJ1-1; D gene ambiguous. This CDR3 spans 13 amino acids. Germline V gene data show CDR1 as SGHNT and CDR2 as YENEEA. V dropped 1 base and J dropped 6 bases, with 9 bases sitting between them. The CDR3 here is CASSLVREAEAFF. CDR3 DNA: TGTGCCAGCAGCTTAGTAAGGGAGGCTGAAGCTTTCTTT.

CDR3 nucleotide sequence: TGTGCCAGCAGCTTGGCTTCCCCCCGGGACGAGCAGTACTTC. The encoded protein is CASSLASPRDEQYF. This chain uses TRBV5-5 with TRBJ2-7; no clear D gene. V lost 0 bases, J lost 5 bases, and 12 bases lay in between. Germline loops: CDR1 SGHKS, CDR2 YYEKEE (reference sequence). The CDR3 runs to 14 residues.

The count of this clone is one. V and J are TRBV7-2 and TRBJ1-3; D is ambiguous. Trimming pared 5 bases from V and 4 bases from J, leaving 6 bases between. The CDR3 covers 12 residues. Germline CDR1 reads SGHTA; CDR2 reads FQGNSA. The DNA for the CDR3 is TGTGCCAGCAGCCAGCGGGGAAACACCATATATTTT. This sequence encodes CASSQRGNTIYF. Combining the CDR3 with reference TRBV7-2 and TRBJ1-3 gives the whole variable domain GAGVSQSPSNKVTEKGKDVELRCDPISGHTALYWYRQSLGQGLEFLIYFQGNSAPDKSGLPSDRFSAERTGGSVSTLTIQRTQQEDSAVYLCASSQRGNTIYFGEGSWLTVV.

The genes are TRBV6-1 and TRBJ1-5, with D uncertain. Trimming stripped 6 bases from V and 6 bases from J, with 9 bases between. In germline, CDR1 is MNHNS, CDR2 SASEGT. This CDR3 region has 12 residues. Here the CDR3 reads CASRQFAQPQHF. CDR3 sequence (DNA): TGTGCCAGCAGGCAGTTCGCTCAGCCCCAGCATTTT.